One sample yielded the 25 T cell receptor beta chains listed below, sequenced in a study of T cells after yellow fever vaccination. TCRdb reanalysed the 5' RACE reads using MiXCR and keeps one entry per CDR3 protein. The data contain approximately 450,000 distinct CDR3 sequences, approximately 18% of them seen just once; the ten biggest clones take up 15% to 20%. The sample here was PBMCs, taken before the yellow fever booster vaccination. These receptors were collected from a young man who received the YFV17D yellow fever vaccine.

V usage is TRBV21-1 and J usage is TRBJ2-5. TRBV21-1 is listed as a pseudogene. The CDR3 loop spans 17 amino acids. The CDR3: CASSKSGIDGSYETQYF. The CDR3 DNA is TGTGCCAGCAGCAAGTCTGGGATCGACGGGTCGTATGAGACCCAGTACTTC.

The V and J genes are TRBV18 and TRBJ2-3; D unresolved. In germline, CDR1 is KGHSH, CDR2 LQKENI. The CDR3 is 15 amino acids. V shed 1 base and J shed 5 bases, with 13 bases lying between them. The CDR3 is CASSPLPLEIDTQYF. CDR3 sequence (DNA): TGTGCCAGCTCACCACTGCCCCTGGAAATAGATACGCAGTATTTT.

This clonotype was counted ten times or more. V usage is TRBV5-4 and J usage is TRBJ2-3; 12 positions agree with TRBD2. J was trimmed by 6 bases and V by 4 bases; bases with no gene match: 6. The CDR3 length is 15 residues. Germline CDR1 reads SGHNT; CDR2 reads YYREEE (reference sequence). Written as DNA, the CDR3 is TGTGCCAGCAGCAGACGGACTAGCGGGGAGGATACGCAGTATTTT. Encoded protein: CASSRRTSGEDTQYF.

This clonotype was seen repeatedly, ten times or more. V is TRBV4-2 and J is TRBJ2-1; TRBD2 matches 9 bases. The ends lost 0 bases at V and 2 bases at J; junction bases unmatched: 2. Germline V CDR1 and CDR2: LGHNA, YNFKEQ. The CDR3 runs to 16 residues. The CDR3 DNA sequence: TGTGCCAGCAGCCAAGACGGCGGGGGGGCCTACAATGAGCAGTTCTTC. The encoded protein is CASSQDGGGAYNEQFF.

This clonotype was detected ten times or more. CDR3: CSARTGGETQYF. CDR3 in DNA: TGCAGCGCCCGGACAGGGGGAGAGACCCAGTACTTC. The chain recombines TRBV20-1 with TRBJ2-5; TRBD1 aligns across 10 bases. CDR3 length: 12 amino acids. Looked up from germline, CDR1 is DFQATT and CDR2 is SNEGSKA (reference sequence).

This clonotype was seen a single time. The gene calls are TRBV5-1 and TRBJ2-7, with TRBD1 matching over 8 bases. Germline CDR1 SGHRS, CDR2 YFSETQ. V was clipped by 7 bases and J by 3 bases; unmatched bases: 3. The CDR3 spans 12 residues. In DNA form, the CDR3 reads TGCGCCAGCTGGGACAGGTTCTACGAGCAGTACTTC. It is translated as CASWDRFYEQYF.

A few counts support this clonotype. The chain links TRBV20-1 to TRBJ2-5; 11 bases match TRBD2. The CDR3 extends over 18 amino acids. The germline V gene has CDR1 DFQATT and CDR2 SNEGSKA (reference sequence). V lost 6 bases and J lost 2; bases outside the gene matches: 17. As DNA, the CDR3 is TGCAGTGCCCCGCCCGCAACTAGCGGGGGAACAACACAAGAGACCCAGTACTTC. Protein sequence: CSAPPATSGGTTQETQYF.

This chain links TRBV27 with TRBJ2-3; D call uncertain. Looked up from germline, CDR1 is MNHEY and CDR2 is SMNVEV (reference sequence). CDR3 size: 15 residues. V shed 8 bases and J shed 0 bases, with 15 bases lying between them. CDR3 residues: CASAQLPTSTDTQYF. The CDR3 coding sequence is TGTGCCAGCGCCCAGCTACCCACCAGCACAGATACGCAGTATTTT.

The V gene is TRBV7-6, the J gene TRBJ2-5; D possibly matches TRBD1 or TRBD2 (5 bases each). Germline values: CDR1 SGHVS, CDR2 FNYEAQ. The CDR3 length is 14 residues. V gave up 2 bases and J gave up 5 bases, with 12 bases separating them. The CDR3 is CASSLRLREETQYF. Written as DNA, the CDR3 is TGTGCCAGCAGCTTACGGCTCAGGGAGGAGACCCAGTACTTC.

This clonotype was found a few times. CDR3 nucleotide sequence: TGCAGTGCTTCGAGTGGGACAGTCACTAACTATGGCTACACCTTC. It codes for CSASSGTVTNYGYTF. This rearrangement joins TRBV20-1 to TRBJ1-2; 7 positions match TRBD1. J gave up 0 bases and V 5 bases, and 9 bases lay outside the gene matches. The CDR3 length is 15 residues. Per germline, CDR1 DFQATT and CDR2 SNEGSKA (reference sequence).

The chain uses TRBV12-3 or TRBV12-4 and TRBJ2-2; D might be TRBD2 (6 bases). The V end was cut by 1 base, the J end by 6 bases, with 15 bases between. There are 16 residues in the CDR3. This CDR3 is CASSLVEVWGAGELFF. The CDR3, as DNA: TGTGCCAGCAGTTTAGTTGAAGTGTGGGGGGCCGGGGAGCTGTTTTTT.

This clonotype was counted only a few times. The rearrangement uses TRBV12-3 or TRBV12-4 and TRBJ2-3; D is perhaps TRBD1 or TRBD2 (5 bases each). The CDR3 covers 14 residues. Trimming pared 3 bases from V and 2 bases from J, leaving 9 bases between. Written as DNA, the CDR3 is TGTGCCAGCAGTTTCACCGGGGCCACAGATACGCAGTATTTT. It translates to CASSFTGATDTQYF.

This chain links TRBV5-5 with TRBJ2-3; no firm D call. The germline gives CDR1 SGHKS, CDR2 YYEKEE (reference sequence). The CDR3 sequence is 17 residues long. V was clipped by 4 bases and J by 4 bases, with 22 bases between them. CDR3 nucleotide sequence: TGTGCCAGCAGCCTGACGCTCCGGCCCGAAACGGCAGATACGCAGTATTTT. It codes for CASSLTLRPETADTQYF.

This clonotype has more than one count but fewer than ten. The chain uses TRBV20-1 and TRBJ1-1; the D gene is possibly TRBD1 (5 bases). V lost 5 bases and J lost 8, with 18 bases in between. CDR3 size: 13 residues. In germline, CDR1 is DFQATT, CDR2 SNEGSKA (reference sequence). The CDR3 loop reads CSAPRAGAAEAFF. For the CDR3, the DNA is TGCAGTGCTCCAAGGGCCGGGGCTGCGGAAGCTTTCTTT.

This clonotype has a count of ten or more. The CDR3 DNA is TGTGCCAGCAGCCGAGCGTCGGATTATACTGAAGCTTTCTTT. Its translation is CASSRASDYTEAFF. The V gene is TRBV5-4, the J gene TRBJ1-1; D remains unclear. This CDR3 has 14 amino acids. The germline CDR1 and CDR2 sequences are SGHNT and YYREEE (reference sequence). The V gene lost 4 bases and the J gene lost 5 bases, with 15 bases spanning the gap.

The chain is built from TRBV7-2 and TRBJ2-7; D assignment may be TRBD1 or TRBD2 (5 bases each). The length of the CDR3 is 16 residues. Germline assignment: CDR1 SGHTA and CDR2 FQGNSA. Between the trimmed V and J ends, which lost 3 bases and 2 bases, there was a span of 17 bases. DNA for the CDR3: TGTGCCAGCAGCTTCGGGATCGAACCAGGGACCTACGAGCAGTACGTC. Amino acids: CASSFGIEPGTYEQYV.

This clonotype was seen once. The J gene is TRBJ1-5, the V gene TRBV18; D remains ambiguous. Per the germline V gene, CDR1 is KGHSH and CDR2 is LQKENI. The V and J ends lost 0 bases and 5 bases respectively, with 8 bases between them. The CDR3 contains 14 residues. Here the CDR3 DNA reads TGTGCCAGCTCACCACCAACTGTAGATCAGCCCCAGCATTTT. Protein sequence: CASSPPTVDQPQHF.

CDR3 sequence reads: CAPPPRTSRWYEQYV. As DNA, the CDR3 is TGCGCCCCTCCCCCCCGGACTAGTCGATGGTACGAGCAGTACGTC. V is TRBV10-2 and J is TRBJ2-7, with 7 bases fitting TRBD2. CDR1 WSHSY and CDR2 SAAADI come from the germline V gene. This CDR3 comprises 15 residues. The V segment lost 11 bases and the J segment 4 bases; nucleotides outside the gene matches: 17.

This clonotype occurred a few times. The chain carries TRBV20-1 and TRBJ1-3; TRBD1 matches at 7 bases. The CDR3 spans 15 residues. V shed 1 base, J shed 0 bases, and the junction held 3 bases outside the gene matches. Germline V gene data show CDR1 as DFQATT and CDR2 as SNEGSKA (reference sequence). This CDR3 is CSARATGSSGNTIYF. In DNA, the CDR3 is TGCAGTGCTAGAGCGACAGGGAGCTCTGGAAACACCATATATTTT.

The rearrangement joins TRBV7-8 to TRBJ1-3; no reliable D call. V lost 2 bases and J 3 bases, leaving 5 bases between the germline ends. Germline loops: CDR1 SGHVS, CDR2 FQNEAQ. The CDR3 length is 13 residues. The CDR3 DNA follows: TGTGCCAGCAGCTTATACGGTGGAAACACCATATATTTT. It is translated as CASSLYGGNTIYF.

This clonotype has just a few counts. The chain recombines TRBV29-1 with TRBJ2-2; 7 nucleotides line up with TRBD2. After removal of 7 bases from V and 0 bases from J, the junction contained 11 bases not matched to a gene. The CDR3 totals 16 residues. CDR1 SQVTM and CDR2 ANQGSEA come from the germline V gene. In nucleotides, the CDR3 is TGCAGCGCTAACCAGCGGGGCGCAGCGAACACCGGGGAGCTGTTTTTT. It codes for CSANQRGAANTGELFF.

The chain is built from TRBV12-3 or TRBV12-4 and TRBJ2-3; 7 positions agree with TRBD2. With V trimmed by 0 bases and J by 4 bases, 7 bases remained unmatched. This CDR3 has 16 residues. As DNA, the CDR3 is TGTGCCAGCAGTTTAGCGGTAGCGGGTGGACCAGATACGCAGTATTTT. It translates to CASSLAVAGGPDTQYF.

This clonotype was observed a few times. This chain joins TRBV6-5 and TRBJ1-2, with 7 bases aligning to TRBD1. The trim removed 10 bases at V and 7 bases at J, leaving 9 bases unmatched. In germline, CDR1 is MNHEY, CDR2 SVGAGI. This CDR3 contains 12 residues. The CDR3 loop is CATSTGVSGYTF. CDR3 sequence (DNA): TGTGCCACCTCAACAGGGGTCTCTGGCTACACCTTC.

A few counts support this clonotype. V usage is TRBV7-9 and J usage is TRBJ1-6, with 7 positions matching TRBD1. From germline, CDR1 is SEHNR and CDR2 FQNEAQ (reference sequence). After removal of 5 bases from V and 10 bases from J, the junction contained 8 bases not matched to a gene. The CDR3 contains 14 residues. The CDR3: CASSETGFGSPLHF. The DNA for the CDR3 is TGTGCCAGCAGCGAGACAGGGTTCGGATCACCCCTCCACTTT.

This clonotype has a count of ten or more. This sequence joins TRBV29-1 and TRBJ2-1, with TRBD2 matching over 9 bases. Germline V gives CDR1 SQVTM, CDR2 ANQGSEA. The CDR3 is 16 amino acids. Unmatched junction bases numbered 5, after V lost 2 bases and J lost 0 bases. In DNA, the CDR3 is TGCAGCGTTGAATCGGCTAGCGGGGCCTCCTACAATGAGCAGTTCTTC. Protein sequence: CSVESASGASYNEQFF.